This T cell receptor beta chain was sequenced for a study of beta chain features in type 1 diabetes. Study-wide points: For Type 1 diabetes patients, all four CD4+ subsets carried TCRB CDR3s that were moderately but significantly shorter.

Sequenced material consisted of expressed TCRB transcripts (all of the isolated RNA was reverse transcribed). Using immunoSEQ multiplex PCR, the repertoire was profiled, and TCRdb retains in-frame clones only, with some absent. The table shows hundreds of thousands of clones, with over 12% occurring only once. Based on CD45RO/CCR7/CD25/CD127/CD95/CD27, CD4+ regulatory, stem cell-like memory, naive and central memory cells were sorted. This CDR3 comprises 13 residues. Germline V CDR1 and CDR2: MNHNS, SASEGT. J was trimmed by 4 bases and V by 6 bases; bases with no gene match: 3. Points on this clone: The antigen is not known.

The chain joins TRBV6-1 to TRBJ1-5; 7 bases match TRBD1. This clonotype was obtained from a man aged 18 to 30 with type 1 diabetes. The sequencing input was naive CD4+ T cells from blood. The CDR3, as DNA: TGTGCCAGCAGGACAGGGTGGAATCAGCCCCAGCATTTT. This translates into CASRTGWNQPQHF.